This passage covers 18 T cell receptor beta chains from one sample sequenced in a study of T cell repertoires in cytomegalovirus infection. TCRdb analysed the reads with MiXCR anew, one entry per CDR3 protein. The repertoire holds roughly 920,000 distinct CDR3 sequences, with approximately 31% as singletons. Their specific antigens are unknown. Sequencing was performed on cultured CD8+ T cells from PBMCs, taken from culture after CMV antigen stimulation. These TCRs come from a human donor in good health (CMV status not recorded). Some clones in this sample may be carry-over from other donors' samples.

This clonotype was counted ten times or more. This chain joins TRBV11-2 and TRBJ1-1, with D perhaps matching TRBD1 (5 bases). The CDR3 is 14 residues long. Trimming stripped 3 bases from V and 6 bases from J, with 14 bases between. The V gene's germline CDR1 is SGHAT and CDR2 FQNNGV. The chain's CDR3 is CASSFRQIGAEAFF. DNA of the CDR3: TGTGCCAGCAGCTTTCGACAGATTGGGGCTGAAGCTTTCTTT.

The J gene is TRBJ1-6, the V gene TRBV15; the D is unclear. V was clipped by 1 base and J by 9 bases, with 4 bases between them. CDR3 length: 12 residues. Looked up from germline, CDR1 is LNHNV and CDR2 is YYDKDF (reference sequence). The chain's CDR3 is CATSRGGSPLHF. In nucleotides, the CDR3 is TGTGCCACCAGCAGAGGAGGTTCACCCCTCCACTTT.

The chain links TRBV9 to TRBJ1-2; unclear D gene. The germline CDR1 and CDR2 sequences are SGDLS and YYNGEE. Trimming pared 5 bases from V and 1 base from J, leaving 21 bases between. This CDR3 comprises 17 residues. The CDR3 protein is CASSPMGLGKGNYGYTF. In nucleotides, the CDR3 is TGTGCCAGCAGTCCGATGGGCCTCGGAAAGGGTAACTATGGCTACACCTTC.

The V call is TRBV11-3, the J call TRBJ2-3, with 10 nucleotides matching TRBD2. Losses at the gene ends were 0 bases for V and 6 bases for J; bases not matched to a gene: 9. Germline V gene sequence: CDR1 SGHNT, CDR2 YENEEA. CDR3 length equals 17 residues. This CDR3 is CASSLDPLSGGTDTQYF. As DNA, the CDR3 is TGTGCCAGCAGCTTAGACCCGCTTAGCGGGGGGACGGATACGCAGTATTTT.

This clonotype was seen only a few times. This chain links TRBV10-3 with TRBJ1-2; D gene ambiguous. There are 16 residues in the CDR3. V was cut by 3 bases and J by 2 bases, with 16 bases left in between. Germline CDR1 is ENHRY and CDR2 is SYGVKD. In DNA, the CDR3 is TGTGCCATCAGTGATTACCAGGAGGGCTGGAACTATGGCTACACCTTC. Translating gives CAISDYQEGWNYGYTF.

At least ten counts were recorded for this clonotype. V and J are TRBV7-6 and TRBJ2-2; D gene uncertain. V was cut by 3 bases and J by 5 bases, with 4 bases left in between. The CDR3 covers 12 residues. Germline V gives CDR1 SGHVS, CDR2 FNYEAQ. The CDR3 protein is CASSFETGELFF. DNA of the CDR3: TGTGCCAGCAGCTTTGAAACCGGGGAGCTGTTTTTT.

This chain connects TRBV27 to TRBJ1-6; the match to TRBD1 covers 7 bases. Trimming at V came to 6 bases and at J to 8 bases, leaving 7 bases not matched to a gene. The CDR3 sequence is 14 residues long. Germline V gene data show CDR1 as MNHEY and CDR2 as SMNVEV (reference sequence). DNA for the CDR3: TGTGCCAGCAGACCCGGGACAGTCTATTCACCCCTCCACTTT. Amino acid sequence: CASRPGTVYSPLHF.

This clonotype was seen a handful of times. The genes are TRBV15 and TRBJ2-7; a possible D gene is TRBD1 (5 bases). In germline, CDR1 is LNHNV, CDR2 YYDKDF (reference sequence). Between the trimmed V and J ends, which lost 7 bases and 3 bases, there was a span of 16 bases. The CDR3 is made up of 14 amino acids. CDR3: CATIHPSRGYEQYF. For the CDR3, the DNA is TGTGCCACCATCCATCCTAGTAGGGGCTACGAGCAGTACTTC.

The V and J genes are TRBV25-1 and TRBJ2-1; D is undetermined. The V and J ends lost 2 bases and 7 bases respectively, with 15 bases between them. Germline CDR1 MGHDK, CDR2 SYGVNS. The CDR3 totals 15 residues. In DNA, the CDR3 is TGTGCCAGCAGTGAAGCCCCGGGCAGTGATAATGAGCAGTTCTTC. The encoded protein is CASSEAPGSDNEQFF.

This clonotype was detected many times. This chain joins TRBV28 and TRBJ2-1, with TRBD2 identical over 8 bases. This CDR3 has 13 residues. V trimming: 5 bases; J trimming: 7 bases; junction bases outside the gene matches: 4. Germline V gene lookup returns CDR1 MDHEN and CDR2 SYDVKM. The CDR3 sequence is CASSHRGGNEQFF. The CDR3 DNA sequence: TGTGCCAGCAGTCACCGGGGGGGGAATGAGCAGTTCTTC.

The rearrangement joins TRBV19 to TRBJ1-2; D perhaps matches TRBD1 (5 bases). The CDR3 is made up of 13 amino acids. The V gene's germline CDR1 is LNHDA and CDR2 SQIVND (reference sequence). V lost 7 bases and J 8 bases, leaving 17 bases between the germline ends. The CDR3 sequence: CASTGKGLLGYTF. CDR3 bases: TGTGCCAGTACGGGAAAGGGGCTCTTAGGCTACACCTTC.

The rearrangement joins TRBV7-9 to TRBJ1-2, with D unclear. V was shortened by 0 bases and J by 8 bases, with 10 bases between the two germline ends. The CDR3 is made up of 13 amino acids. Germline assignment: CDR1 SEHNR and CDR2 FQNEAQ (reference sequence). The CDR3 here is CASSLARGAGYTF. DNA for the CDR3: TGTGCCAGCAGCTTAGCGCGGGGAGCCGGCTACACCTTC.

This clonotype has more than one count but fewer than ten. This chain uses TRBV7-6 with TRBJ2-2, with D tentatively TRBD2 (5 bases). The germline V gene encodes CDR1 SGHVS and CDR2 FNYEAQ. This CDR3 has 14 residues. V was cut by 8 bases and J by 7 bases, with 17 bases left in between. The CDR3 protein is CASGSPGVDGELFF. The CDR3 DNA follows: TGTGCCAGCGGATCTCCCGGGGTAGACGGGGAGCTGTTTTTT.

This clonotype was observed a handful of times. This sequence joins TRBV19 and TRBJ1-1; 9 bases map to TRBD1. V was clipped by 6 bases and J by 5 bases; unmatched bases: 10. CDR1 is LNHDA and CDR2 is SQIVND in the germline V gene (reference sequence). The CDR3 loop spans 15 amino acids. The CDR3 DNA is TGTGCCAGTAGCATTTACAGGGGGCTGGGGACTGAAGCTTTCTTT. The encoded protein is CASSIYRGLGTEAFF.

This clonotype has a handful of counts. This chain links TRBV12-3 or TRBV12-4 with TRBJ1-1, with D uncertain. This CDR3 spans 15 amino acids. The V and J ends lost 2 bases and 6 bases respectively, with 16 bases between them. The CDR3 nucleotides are TGTGCCAGCAGTTTATCCACCGGGCTAAGCTCTGAAGCTTTCTTT. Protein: CASSLSTGLSSEAFF.

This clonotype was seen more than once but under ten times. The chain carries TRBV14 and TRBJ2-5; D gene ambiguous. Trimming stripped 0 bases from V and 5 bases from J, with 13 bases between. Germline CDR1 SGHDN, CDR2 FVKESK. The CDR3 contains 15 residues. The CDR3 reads CASSQDSFFGETQYF. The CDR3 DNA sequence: TGTGCCAGCAGCCAAGACAGTTTTTTCGGGGAGACCCAGTACTTC. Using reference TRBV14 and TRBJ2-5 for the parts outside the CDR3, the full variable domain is EAGVTQFPSHSVIEKGQTVTLRCDPISGHDNLYWYRRVMGKEIKFLLHFVKESKQDESGMPNNRFLAERTGGTYSTLKVQPAELEDSGVYFCASSQDSFFGETQYFGPGTRLLVL.

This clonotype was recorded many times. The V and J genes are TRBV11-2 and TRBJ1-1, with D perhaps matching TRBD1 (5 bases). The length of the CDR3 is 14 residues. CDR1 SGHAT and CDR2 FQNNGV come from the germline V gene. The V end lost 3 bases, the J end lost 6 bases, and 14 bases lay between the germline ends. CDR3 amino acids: CASSFRTTGAEAFF. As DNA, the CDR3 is TGTGCCAGCAGCTTTCGGACAACCGGGGCTGAAGCTTTCTTT.

The CDR3 DNA reads TGTGCCAGCAGCTTAGTATTCACGCCCGCAACTAATGAAAAACTGTTTTTT. Translated, it gives CASSLVFTPATNEKLFF. J is TRBJ1-4 and V is TRBV11-2; no clear D gene. The CDR3 is 17 residues long. With 1 base removed from V and 0 bases from J, the gap between germline ends came to 12 bases. The germline V gene has CDR1 SGHAT and CDR2 FQNNGV.